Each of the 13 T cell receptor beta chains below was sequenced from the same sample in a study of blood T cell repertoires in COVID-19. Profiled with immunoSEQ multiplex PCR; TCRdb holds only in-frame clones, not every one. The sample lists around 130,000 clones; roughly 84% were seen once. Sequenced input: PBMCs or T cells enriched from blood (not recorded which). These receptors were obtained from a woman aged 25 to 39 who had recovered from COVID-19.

CDR3 amino acids: CASSELQGSTEAFF. The CDR3 DNA follows: TGTGCCAGCAGCGAATTGCAGGGAAGCACTGAAGCTTTCTTT. The chain couples TRBV9 to TRBJ1-1, with TRBD1 as a possible D gene (5 bases). V was pared by 3 bases and J by 4 bases, with 13 bases between. CDR3 length: 14 residues. Germline-derived CDR1 and CDR2 are SGDLS and YYNGEE.

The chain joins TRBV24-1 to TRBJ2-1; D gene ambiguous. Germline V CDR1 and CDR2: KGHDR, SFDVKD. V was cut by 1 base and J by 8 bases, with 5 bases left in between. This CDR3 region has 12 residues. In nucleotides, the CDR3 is TGTGCCACCAGTGATTTTCTGTATGAGCAGTTCTTC. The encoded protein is CATSDFLYEQFF.

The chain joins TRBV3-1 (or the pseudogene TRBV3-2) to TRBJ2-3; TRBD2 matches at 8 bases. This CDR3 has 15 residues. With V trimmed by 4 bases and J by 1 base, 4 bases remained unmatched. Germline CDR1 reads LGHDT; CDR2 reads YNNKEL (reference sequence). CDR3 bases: TGTGCCAGCAGCCGCGGGACTAGAGGCACAGATACGCAGTATTTT. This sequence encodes CASSRGTRGTDTQYF.

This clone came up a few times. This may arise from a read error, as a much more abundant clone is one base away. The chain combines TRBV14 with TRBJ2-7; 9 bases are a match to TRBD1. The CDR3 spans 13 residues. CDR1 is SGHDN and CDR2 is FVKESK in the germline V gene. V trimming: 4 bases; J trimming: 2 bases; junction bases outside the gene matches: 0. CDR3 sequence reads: CASSRQGAYEQYF. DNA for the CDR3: TGTGCCAGCAGCCGACAGGGGGCCTACGAGCAGTACTTC.

Here the CDR3 DNA reads TGCGCCAGCAGTCTGGACAGGGGAGGATTCTCCTACGAGCAGTACTTC. It specifies CASSLDRGGFSYEQYF. The J gene is TRBJ2-7, the V gene TRBV5-1, with 9 bases aligning to TRBD1. Germline CDR1 and CDR2: SGHRS and YFSETQ. V was clipped by 5 bases and J by 0 bases; unmatched bases: 9. The CDR3 extends over 16 amino acids.

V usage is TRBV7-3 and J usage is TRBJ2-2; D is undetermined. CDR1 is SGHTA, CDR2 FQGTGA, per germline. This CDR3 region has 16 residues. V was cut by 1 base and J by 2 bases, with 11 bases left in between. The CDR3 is CASSLSARLNTGELFF. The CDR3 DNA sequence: TGTGCCAGCAGCTTAAGTGCTAGACTTAACACCGGGGAGCTGTTTTTT.

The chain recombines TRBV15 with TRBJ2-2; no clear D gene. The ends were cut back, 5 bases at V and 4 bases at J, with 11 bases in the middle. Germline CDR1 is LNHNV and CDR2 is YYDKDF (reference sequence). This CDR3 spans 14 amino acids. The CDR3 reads CATSLGRGTGELFF. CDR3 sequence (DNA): TGTGCCACCAGCTTAGGTCGCGGCACCGGGGAGCTGTTTTTT.

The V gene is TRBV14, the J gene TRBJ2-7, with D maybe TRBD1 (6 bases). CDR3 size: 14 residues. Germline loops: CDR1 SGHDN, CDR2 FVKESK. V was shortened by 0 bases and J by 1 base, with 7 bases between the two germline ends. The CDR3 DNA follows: TGTGCCAGCAGCCAAGAAACAGGGTCCTACGAGCAGTACTTC. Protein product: CASSQETGSYEQYF.

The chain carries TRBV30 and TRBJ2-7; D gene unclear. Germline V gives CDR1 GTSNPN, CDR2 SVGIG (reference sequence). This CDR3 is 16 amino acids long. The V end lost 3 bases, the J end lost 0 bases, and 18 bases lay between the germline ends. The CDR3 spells CAWSGRLGLYSYEQYF. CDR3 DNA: TGTGCCTGGAGCGGCAGACTTGGCCTCTACTCCTACGAGCAGTACTTC.

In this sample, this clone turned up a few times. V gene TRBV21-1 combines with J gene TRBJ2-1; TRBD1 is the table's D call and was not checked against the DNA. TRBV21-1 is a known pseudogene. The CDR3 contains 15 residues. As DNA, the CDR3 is TGTGCCAGCAGCAAAGACAGGAGCTCCTACAATGAGCAGTTCTTC. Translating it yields CASSKDRSSYNEQFF.

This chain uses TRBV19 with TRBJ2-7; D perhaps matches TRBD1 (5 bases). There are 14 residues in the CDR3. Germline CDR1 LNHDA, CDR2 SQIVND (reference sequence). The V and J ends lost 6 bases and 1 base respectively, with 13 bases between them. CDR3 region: CASRDTQTSYEQYF. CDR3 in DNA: TGTGCCAGTAGGGACACTCAGACTTCCTACGAGCAGTACTTC.

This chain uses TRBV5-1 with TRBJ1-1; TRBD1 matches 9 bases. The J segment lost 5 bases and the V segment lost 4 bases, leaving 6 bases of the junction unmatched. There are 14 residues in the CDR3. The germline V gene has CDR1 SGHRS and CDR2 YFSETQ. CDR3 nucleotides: TGCGCCAGCAGCAAGGGACAGGGTTTAACTGAAGCTTTCTTT. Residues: CASSKGQGLTEAFF. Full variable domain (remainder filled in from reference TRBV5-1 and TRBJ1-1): KAGVTQTPRYLIKTRGQQVTLSCSPISGHRSVSWYQQTPGQGLQFLFEYFSETQRNKGNFPGRFSGRQFSNSRSEMNVSTLELGDSALYLCASSKGQGLTEAFFGQGTRLTVV.

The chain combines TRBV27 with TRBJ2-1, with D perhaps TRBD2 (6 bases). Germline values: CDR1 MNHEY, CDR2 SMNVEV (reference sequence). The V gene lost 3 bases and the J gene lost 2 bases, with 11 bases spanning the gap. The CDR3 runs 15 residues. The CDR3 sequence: CASSLTGEAYNEQFF. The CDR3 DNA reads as TGTGCCAGCAGTTTGACGGGAGAGGCCTACAATGAGCAGTTCTTC.